The TCR beta chain under discussion was sequenced for a study of cytomegalovirus exposure and HLA in healthy donors. Study context: Roughly 86 million unique TCRs from HLA-typed donors made up an early data release. The study's findings and limits: Researchers reportedly found TCR beta sequences accurately predicted most subjects' HLA-A and HLA-B alleles. HLA restriction was apparent for most CMV-associated TCR beta chains in a later analysis. Later analysis suggested links between common viral pathogens and several top significant clusters.

Researchers ran the PCR with 60 Vbeta and 13 Jbeta primers. Profiling relied on immunoSEQ multiplex PCR, and the TCRdb table lists in-frame clones only, not all of them. The sample has 220,000 or so clones. CDR3 length: 14 residues. Trimming cost V 6 bases and J 7 bases; bases outside gene matches: 10. Germline V gene sequence: CDR1 SNHLY, CDR2 FYNNEI. Comments on this clone: Its antigen remains unknown.

The sequence came from a girl aged 2-9 years in good health and CMV-seropositive. The chain combines TRBV2 with TRBJ2-3, with 7 bases identical to TRBD2. The specimen sequenced was PBMCs. Written as DNA, the CDR3 is TGTGCCAGCAGGAAGCTAGCGGACCCCAATACGCAGTATTTT. It specifies CASRKLADPNTQYF.